These 13 T cell receptor beta chains were all obtained from the same sample, sequenced in a study of shared clonotypes between healthy human individuals. Profiled with immunoSEQ multiplex PCR; TCRdb holds only in-frame clones, not every one. In the table there are fewer than 650,000 clones, over 65% of which are singletons. The sequenced sample was PBMCs. These receptors were taken from a woman between 40 and 50 years old in good health. Some clones in this sample may be carry-over from other donors' samples.

The chain recombines TRBV10-3 with TRBJ2-5, with TRBD2 matching 9 bases. The J segment lost 4 bases and the V segment lost 0 bases, leaving 6 bases of the junction unmatched. The V gene's germline CDR1 is ENHRY and CDR2 SYGVKD. CDR3 size: 16 residues. The CDR3 reads CAISESGGRAAETQYF. CDR3 sequence (DNA): TGTGCCATCAGTGAGTCTGGCGGGAGGGCCGCAGAGACCCAGTACTTC.

This clone appeared a few times. The V and J genes are TRBV28 and TRBJ1-2; D is unresolved. The V gene lost 5 bases and the J gene lost 8 bases, with 12 bases spanning the gap. This CDR3 comprises 12 residues. Looked up from germline, CDR1 is MDHEN and CDR2 is SYDVKM. Written as DNA, the CDR3 is TGTGCCAGCAGTCCCTTTATTCGAGGCTACACCTTC. Amino acids: CASSPFIRGYTF.

The V and J genes are TRBV7-9 and TRBJ2-5; 8 bases fit TRBD2. This CDR3 region has 14 residues. From germline, CDR1 is SEHNR and CDR2 FQNEAQ (reference sequence). Trimming at V came to 5 bases and at J to 7 bases, leaving 9 bases not matched to a gene. The CDR3 bases are TGTGCCAGCAGCGAGGGCGGGGGGCCCCTGACCCAGTACTTC. This translates into CASSEGGGPLTQYF.

This clone was counted at least ten times. CDR3 amino acids: CASSGTGNYEQYF. As DNA, the CDR3 is TGTGCCAGCAGTGGGACAGGGAACTACGAGCAGTACTTC. The rearrangement links TRBV2 to TRBJ2-7, with TRBD1 matching over 8 bases. The CDR3 is 13 amino acids. With V trimmed by 4 bases and J by 3 bases, 2 bases remained unmatched. Germline V gene sequence: CDR1 SNHLY, CDR2 FYNNEI.

V is TRBV10-3 and J is TRBJ2-5; D remains ambiguous. V lost 2 bases and J lost 1, with 14 bases in between. The germline CDR1 and CDR2 sequences are ENHRY and SYGVKD. The CDR3 is 16 amino acids. The CDR3 DNA is TGTGCCATCAGTGAGGGCCGGGTGGCTAGCCAAGAGACCCAGTACTTC. This gives the protein CAISEGRVASQETQYF.

In its sample, this clone was seen a few times. J is TRBJ2-1 and V is TRBV9, with 11 nucleotides matching TRBD2. V was clipped by 3 bases and J by 4 bases; unmatched bases: 3. Germline CDR1 and CDR2: SGDLS and YYNGEE. This CDR3 region has 15 residues. The CDR3 DNA is TGTGCCAGCAGCGCGACTAGCGGGACGTACAATGAGCAGTTCTTC. This codes for CASSATSGTYNEQFF.

The rearrangement joins TRBV7-7 to TRBJ2-1, with 7 bases fitting TRBD2. Germline CDR1 and CDR2: SSHAT and FNYEAQ (reference sequence). The V gene end was trimmed by 5 bases and the J gene end by 5 bases; junction bases not matched to a gene: 9. CDR3 length: 15 residues. The DNA of the CDR3 is TGTGCCAGCAGCCCCGACGCGGGGACTAACAATGAGCAGTTCTTC. This sequence encodes CASSPDAGTNNEQFF.

This sequence joins TRBV28 and TRBJ2-5; 8 nucleotides match TRBD1. Germline CDR1 reads MDHEN; CDR2 reads SYDVKM. The CDR3 has 15 amino acids. V gave up 5 bases and J gave up 4 bases; unmatched junction bases: 9. The CDR3 DNA follows: TGTGCCAGCAGTCCTCTCAGGGGGCGCCGAGAGACCCAGTACTTC. This encodes CASSPLRGRRETQYF.

The V and J genes are TRBV19 and TRBJ2-1; D perhaps matches TRBD2 (7 bases). From germline, CDR1 is LNHDA and CDR2 SQIVND (reference sequence). CDR3 length: 16 residues. Between the trimmed V and J ends, which lost 5 bases and 4 bases, there was a span of 18 bases. The CDR3 coding sequence is TGTGCCAGTAGTCCCCCATCGGGGGGCCGGTACAATGAGCAGTTCTTC. This gives the protein CASSPPSGGRYNEQFF.

This clone was recorded only once. The sample contains more than one DNA sequence encoding this CDR3. This sequence joins TRBV5-4 and TRBJ2-7; TRBD2 is a possible D gene (6 bases). CDR3 length: 12 amino acids. The V and J ends lost 4 bases and 3 bases respectively, with 8 bases between them. From germline, CDR1 is SGHNT and CDR2 YYREEE (reference sequence). The CDR3 DNA sequence: TGTGCCAGCAGCCTTAGCGGCTACGAGCAGTACTTC. Amino acids: CASSLSGYEQYF.

The J gene is TRBJ1-2, the V gene TRBV11-2, with D perhaps matching TRBD1 (6 bases). The ends were cut back, 2 bases at V and 2 bases at J, with 15 bases in the middle. The length of the CDR3 is 16 residues. Germline loops: CDR1 SGHAT, CDR2 FQNNGV. CDR3 nucleotide sequence: TGTGCCAGCAGCTTACAGGGGAGGGGGTCAAACTATGGCTACACCTTC. It yields the protein CASSLQGRGSNYGYTF.

Comment on this clone: This CDR3 is also generated by other DNA sequences in the sample. The CDR3 protein is CASRQGPSYEQYF. The CDR3 nucleotides read TGTGCCAGCAGACAGGGGCCCTCCTACGAGCAGTACTTC. V gene TRBV2 combines with J gene TRBJ2-7; TRBD1 aligns across 7 bases. V lost 6 bases to trimming and J lost 0 bases; unmatched junction nucleotides: 2. The CDR3 loop spans 13 amino acids. CDR1 is SNHLY and CDR2 is FYNNEI in the germline V gene. Full variable domain (missing parts from reference TRBV2 and TRBJ2-7): EPEVTQTPSHQVTQMGQEVILRCVPISNHLYFYWYRQILGQKVEFLVSFYNNEISEKSEIFDDQFSVERPDGSNFTLKIRSTKLEDSAMYFCASRQGPSYEQYFGPGTRLTVT.

This clone was observed once. This sequence joins TRBV10-1 and TRBJ2-7; 14 positions agree with TRBD2. Unmatched junction bases numbered 6, after V lost 7 bases and J lost 4 bases. This CDR3 is built from 15 residues. Looked up from germline, CDR1 is WNHNN and CDR2 is SYGVQD (reference sequence). CDR3: CASKTGTSGSYEQYF. Here the CDR3 DNA reads TGCGCCAGCAAAACCGGGACTAGCGGGAGTTACGAGCAGTACTTC.